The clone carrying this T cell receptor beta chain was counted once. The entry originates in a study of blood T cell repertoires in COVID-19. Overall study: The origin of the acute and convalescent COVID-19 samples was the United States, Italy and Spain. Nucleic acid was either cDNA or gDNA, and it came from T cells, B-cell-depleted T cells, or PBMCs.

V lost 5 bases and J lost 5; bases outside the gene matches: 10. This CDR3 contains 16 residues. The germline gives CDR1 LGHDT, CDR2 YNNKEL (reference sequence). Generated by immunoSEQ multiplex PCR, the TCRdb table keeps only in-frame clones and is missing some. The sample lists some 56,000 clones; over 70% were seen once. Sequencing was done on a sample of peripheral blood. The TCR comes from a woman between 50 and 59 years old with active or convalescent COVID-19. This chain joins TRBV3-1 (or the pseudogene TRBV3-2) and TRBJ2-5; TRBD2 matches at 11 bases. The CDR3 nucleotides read TGTGCCAGCAGCATGGGGTTAGCGGGAGGGATGGAGACCCAGTACTTC. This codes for CASSMGLAGGMETQYF.